This T cell receptor (beta chain) was retrieved from a study of response to subunit inactivated influenza vaccine. General study results and limits: Authors suggested few new T cells are recruited by each seasonal influenza vaccination.

TCRdb used MiXCR to reprocess the RT-PCR reads, holding one entry per CDR3 protein. There are more than 400,000 distinct CDR3 sequences in the sample; approximately 7.2% occur only once, and roughly 13% lies in the top ten. This CDR3 has 14 residues. CDR1 is MNHEY, CDR2 SVGAGI, per germline. Trimming pared 6 bases from V and 9 bases from J, leaving 18 bases between. This clonotype showed up just a few times. The antigen remains undetermined. J is TRBJ2-1 and V is TRBV6-5; a possible D gene is TRBD1 (6 bases). The sequence derives from a man aged 50 to 69 who received an inactivated influenza vaccine. This material consisted of PBMCs from blood, taken around 25 months after vaccination. In nucleotides, the CDR3 is TGTGCCAGCAGCTACGTACAGGGTAGGGGTGAGCAGTTCTTC. This encodes CASSYVQGRGEQFF.